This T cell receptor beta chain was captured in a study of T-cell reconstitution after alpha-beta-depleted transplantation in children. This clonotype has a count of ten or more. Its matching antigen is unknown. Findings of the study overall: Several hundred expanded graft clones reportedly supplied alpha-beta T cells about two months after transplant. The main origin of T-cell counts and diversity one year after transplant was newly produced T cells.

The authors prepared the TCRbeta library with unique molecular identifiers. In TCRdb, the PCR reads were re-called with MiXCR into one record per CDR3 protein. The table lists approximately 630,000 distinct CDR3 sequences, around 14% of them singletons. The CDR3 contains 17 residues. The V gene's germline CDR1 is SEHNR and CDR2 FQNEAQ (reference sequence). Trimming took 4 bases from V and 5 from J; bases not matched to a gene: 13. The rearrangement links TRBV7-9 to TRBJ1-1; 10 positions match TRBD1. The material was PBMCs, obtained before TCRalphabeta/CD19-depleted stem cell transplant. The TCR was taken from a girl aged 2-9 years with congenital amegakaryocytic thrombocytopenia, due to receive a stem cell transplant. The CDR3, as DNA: TGTGCCAGCAGCTCTCGTTTCGGACAGGGGGAGGATACTGAAGCTTTCTTT. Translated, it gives CASSSRFGQGEDTEAFF.